Below are 16 T cell receptor beta chains sequenced from a single sample in a study of radiation and T cells in renal cell carcinoma. Method: immunoSEQ multiplex PCR; TCRdb's copy keeps in-frame clones and lacks some. The sample has 55,000 to 65,000 clones; just under 80% are singletons. Described time point: baseline pretreatment blood. Treatment in this sample: 15 Gy SBRT to primary tumor, nephrectomy 4 weeks later. This sample comprised blood, obtained from a patient whose treatment included radiotherapy and nephrectomy. Source of these receptors: a man aged 60-69 years with renal cell carcinoma.

This clone was seen a handful of times. The rearrangement links TRBV5-4 to TRBJ2-7, with D possibly called TRBD1 or TRBD2 (5 bases each). Germline CDR1 and CDR2: SGHNT and YYREEE (reference sequence). V was trimmed by 5 bases and J by 2 bases, leaving 17 bases between them. This CDR3 contains 15 residues. The CDR3 nucleotides read TGTGCCAGCAGTCCAAATCCGGGACCGACCTACGAGCAGTACTTC. Translating gives CASSPNPGPTYEQYF.

The table lists this clone with a few counts. V gene TRBV6-5 combines with J gene TRBJ1-2; D uncertain. From germline, CDR1 is MNHEY and CDR2 SVGAGI. V was trimmed by 1 base and J by 4 bases, leaving 10 bases between them. The CDR3 spans 14 residues. The CDR3 protein is CASSYYGFGYGYTF. CDR3 nucleotides: TGTGCCAGCAGTTACTACGGTTTCGGCTATGGCTACACCTTC.

The chain links TRBV19 to TRBJ2-7; D uncertain. CDR1 and CDR2 (germline): LNHDA, SQIVND (reference sequence). V lost 3 bases and J lost 2, with 14 bases in between. This CDR3 contains 15 residues. CDR3 nucleotides: TGTGCCAGTAGTATGTCCTCCTGGACCGCCTACGAGCAGTACTTC. Amino acid sequence: CASSMSSWTAYEQYF. Complete variable domain (other parts from reference TRBV19 and TRBJ2-7): DGGITQSPKYLFRKEGQNVTLSCEQNLNHDAMYWYRQDPGQGLRLIYYSQIVNDFQKGDIAEGYSVSREKKESFPLTVTSAQKNPTAFYLCASSMSSWTAYEQYFGPGTRLTVT.

The gene calls are TRBV14 and TRBJ2-7, with a tentative D call TRBD1 (6 bases). The length of the CDR3 is 13 residues. V shed 4 bases and J shed 6 bases, with 13 bases lying between them. CDR1 is SGHDN, CDR2 FVKESK, per germline. Here the CDR3 reads CASSRLGGGEQYF. The CDR3 coding sequence is TGTGCCAGCAGCCGCCTTGGGGGCGGCGAGCAGTACTTC.

This sequence joins TRBV7-6 and TRBJ2-3; D is unresolved. Looked up from germline, CDR1 is SGHVS and CDR2 is FNYEAQ. This CDR3 comprises 12 residues. The germline V and J ends were trimmed by 0 bases and 7 bases, with 5 bases remaining between them. The CDR3 protein is CASSLAHNTQYF. For the CDR3, the DNA is TGTGCCAGCAGCTTAGCCCATAATACGCAGTATTTT.

The V gene is TRBV7-8, the J gene TRBJ2-7; possibly TRBD2 for D (5 bases). The V gene's germline CDR1 is SGHVS and CDR2 FQNEAQ. The CDR3 is made up of 14 amino acids. With 0 bases removed from V and 2 bases from J, the gap between germline ends came to 8 bases. CDR3 sequence (DNA): TGTGCCAGCAGCTTAGCTTGGGGAGCCTACGAGCAGTACGTC. Translating gives CASSLAWGAYEQYV.

The chain is built from TRBV6-6 and TRBJ2-1, with 7 bases matching TRBD2. The CDR3 totals 15 residues. Germline CDR1 and CDR2: MNHNY and SVGAGI (reference sequence). With V trimmed by 2 bases and J by 7 bases, 8 bases remained unmatched. The CDR3 DNA follows: TGTGCCAGCAGTTACGACGGGGGGTTCCGGAATGAGCAGTTCTTC. It is translated as CASSYDGGFRNEQFF.

V and J are TRBV5-5 and TRBJ1-4; 9 nucleotides match TRBD1. Germline V gene data show CDR1 as SGHKS and CDR2 as YYEKEE (reference sequence). J was trimmed by 8 bases and V by 6 bases; bases with no gene match: 8. There are 14 residues in the CDR3. The CDR3 DNA sequence: TGTGCCAGCACCCTAACAGGGGGCAGGGAAAAACTGTTTTTT. This codes for CASTLTGGREKLFF.

This sequence joins TRBV2 and TRBJ2-3, with 10 bases aligning to TRBD1. Germline-derived CDR1 and CDR2 are SNHLY and FYNNEI. The V gene end was trimmed by 6 bases and the J gene end by 3 bases; junction bases not matched to a gene: 3. The CDR3 consists of 14 residues. The CDR3 loop is CASSRDRGTDTQYF. The DNA for the CDR3 is TGTGCCAGCAGCCGGGACAGGGGAACAGATACGCAGTATTTT.

This chain links TRBV7-2 with TRBJ1-3, with D unresolved. This CDR3 comprises 14 residues. The germline V and J ends were trimmed by 5 bases and 0 bases, with 8 bases remaining between them. The germline CDR1 and CDR2 sequences are SGHTA and FQGNSA. The CDR3 nucleotides read TGTGCCAGCAGCCTCCGGTACTCTGGAAACACCATATATTTT. This sequence encodes CASSLRYSGNTIYF.

The V call is TRBV6-1, the J call TRBJ2-7, with TRBD1 matching over 9 bases. This CDR3 contains 14 residues. Looked up from germline, CDR1 is MNHNS and CDR2 is SASEGT. V shed 7 bases, J shed 0 bases, and the junction held 4 bases outside the gene matches. The CDR3 loop is CASKPGQGSYEQYV. CDR3 DNA: TGTGCCAGCAAACCGGGACAGGGCTCCTACGAGCAGTACGTC.

The chain combines TRBV2 with TRBJ2-1, with TRBD2 matching 9 bases. The CDR3 is 16 amino acids. The germline gives CDR1 SNHLY, CDR2 FYNNEI. V trimming: 4 bases; J trimming: 4 bases; junction bases outside the gene matches: 8. In nucleotides, the CDR3 is TGTGCCAGCAGTGGTAGCGGGGGCCGGAGGTACAATGAGCAGTTCTTC. It is translated as CASSGSGGRRYNEQFF. The full variable domain, rest sourced from reference TRBV2 and TRBJ2-1, is EPEVTQTPSHQVTQMGQEVILRCVPISNHLYFYWYRQILGQKVEFLVSFYNNEISEKSEIFDDQFSVERPDGSNFTLKIRSTKLEDSAMYFCASSGSGGRRYNEQFFGPGTRLTVL.

The gene calls are TRBV25-1 and TRBJ1-3; 7 positions match TRBD1. The CDR3 totals 14 residues. The junction had 2 bases not matched to a gene; V was cut back by 5 bases and J by 1 base. Germline values: CDR1 MGHDK, CDR2 SYGVNS. The chain's CDR3 is CASSRQGSGNTIYF. Here the CDR3 DNA reads TGTGCCAGCAGTCGACAGGGTTCTGGAAACACCATATATTTT.

V gene TRBV29-1 combines with J gene TRBJ2-3; TRBD1 or TRBD2 may be the D gene (6 bases each). The CDR3 loop spans 15 amino acids. V lost 6 bases and J lost 4, with 20 bases in between. In germline, CDR1 is SQVTM, CDR2 ANQGSEA. The CDR3 region is CSVRGAHGTSDTQYF. The CDR3 DNA sequence: TGCAGCGTGAGGGGGGCGCACGGTACCTCAGATACGCAGTATTTT.

This clone was counted once. The genes are TRBV6-6 and TRBJ2-7; 9 bases map to TRBD1. Per the germline V gene, CDR1 is MNHNY and CDR2 is SVGAGI (reference sequence). Trimming took 5 bases from V and 1 from J; bases not matched to a gene: 6. CDR3 size: 15 residues. DNA for the CDR3: TGTGCCAGCAGTGCTCGGGACAGGGCATCCTACGAGCAGTACGTC. It yields the protein CASSARDRASYEQYV.

This rearrangement joins TRBV6-1 to TRBJ1-1, with unresolved D. V gave up 1 base and J gave up 6 bases, with 18 bases separating them. The CDR3 totals 16 residues. Looked up from germline, CDR1 is MNHNS and CDR2 is SASEGT. In nucleotides, the CDR3 is TGTGCCAGCAGTGAAGGGGTCCGTAGCGGATATCCTGAAGCTTTCTTT. The encoded protein is CASSEGVRSGYPEAFF.